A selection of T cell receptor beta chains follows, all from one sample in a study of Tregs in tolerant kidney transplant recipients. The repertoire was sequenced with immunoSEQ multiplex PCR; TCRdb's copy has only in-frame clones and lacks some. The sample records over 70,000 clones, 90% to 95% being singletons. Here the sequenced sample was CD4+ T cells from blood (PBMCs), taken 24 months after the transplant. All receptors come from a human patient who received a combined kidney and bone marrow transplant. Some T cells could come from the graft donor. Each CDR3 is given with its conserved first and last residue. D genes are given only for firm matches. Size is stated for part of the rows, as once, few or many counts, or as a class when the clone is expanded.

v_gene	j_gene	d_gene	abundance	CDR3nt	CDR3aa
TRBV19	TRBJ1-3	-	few	TGTGCCAGTAGTATCGTGACAGGTGGTAACACCATATATTTT	CASSIVTGGNTIYF
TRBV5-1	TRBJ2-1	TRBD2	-	TGCGCCAGCAGCTTGGTTAGCGGGAGGGCCTCTGAGCAGTTCTTC	CASSLVSGRASEQFF
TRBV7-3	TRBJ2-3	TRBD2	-	TGTGCCAGCAGCTTAGGAACTAGCGGGATAGATACGCAGTATTTT	CASSLGTSGIDTQYF
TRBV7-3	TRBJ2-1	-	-	TGTGCCAGCAGCCAGGGTTCCTACAATGAGCAGTTCTTC	CASSQGSYNEQFF
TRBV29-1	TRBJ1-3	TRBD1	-	TGCAGCGTTGAAGGAGGACAGGGTTCCGACTCTGGAAACACCATATATTTT	CSVEGGQGSDSGNTIYF
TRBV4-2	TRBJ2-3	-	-	TGTGCCAGCAGCCAAAAGGGTTTAGCGGCACCCAACACAGATACGCAGTATTTT	CASSQKGLAAPNTDTQYF
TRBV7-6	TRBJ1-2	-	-	TGTGCCAGCAGCTTAGGTGCGAGGGATTATGGCTACACCTTC	CASSLGARDYGYTF
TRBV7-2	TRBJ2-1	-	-	TGTGCCAGCAGCTTAGGGCCTGGGGGACTCCAGCAGTTCTTC	CASSLGPGGLQQFF
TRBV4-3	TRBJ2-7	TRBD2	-	TGCGCCAGCAGCCAAGGGTGGGGGACTACAACCTACGAGCAGTACTTC	CASSQGWGTTTYEQYF
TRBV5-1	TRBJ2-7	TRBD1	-	TGCGCCAGCAGCTTGGACGCTCGACAGGGGACCCACGAGCAGTACTTC	CASSLDARQGTHEQYF
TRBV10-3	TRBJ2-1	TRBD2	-	TGTGCCATCAGTGAGAGTGGACTAGCGTTTGTCGAGAATGAGCAGTTCTTC	CAISESGLAFVENEQFF
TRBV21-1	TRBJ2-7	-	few	TGTGCCAGCAGCAAAAAGGGGCAGGGTAGGTCCTACGAGCAGTACTTC	CASSKKGQGRSYEQYF
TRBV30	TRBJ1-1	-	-	TGTGCCTGCGTTGGGTCTAGGACTGAAGCTTTCTTT	CACVGSRTEAFF
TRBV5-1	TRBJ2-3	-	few	TGCGCCAGCAGCTTACCCGGGAAGGGAGATACGCAGTATTTT	CASSLPGKGDTQYF
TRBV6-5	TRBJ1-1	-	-	TGTGCCAGCAGATCGCCGGGGGGCTCTGAAGCTTTCTTT	CASRSPGGSEAFF
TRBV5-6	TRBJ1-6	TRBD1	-	TGTGCCAGCAGCTCGGACAGGTATAATTCACCCCTCCACTTT	CASSSDRYNSPLHF
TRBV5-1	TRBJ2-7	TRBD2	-	TGCGCCAGCAGCTTGAGTGCAGCGGGAGGGCCCTTCTCCTACGAGCAGTACTTC	CASSLSAAGGPFSYEQYF
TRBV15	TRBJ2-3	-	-	TGTGCCACCAGCAGAGATGGAGCGTCAGATACGCAGTATTTT	CATSRDGASDTQYF
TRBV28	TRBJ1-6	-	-	TGTGCCAGCAGTCACAGGGATTCACCCCTCCACTTT	CASSHRDSPLHF
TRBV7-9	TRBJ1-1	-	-	TGTGCCAGCAGCCCTTCTCGGACAGACGGAATGAACACTGAAGCTTTCTTT	CASSPSRTDGMNTEAFF
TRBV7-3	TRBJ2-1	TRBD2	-	TGTGCCAGCAGCTTAAGGGCCGGGACTACATACAATGAGCAGTTCTTC	CASSLRAGTTYNEQFF
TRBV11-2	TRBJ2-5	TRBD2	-	TGTGCCAGCAGCTTCGTTAGCGGGAGGGTGGAGACCCAGTACTTC	CASSFVSGRVETQYF
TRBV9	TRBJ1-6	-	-	TGTGCCAGCAGCGTAGGCCGTTGGGGCACCCTCCACTTT	CASSVGRWGTLHF
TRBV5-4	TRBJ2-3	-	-	TGTGCCAGCAGCTTGGCCAGGGCGAGTCCAACAGATACGCAGTATTTT	CASSLARASPTDTQYF
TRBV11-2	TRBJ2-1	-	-	TGTGCCAGCAGCTTAGAAGGAGGAGGGAACAATGAGCAGTTCTTC	CASSLEGGGNNEQFF
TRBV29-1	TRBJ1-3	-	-	TGCAGCGTTGAAGTCGGTTACTCCACAGGGAGCGGAAACACCATATATTTT	CSVEVGYSTGSGNTIYF
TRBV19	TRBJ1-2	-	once	TGTGCCAGTAGTATGTTTCTCACGGCAGGGGCTAAGGGCTACACCTTC	CASSMFLTAGAKGYTF
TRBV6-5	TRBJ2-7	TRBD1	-	TGTGCCAGCAGTTATTCGGGACAGGGGGCTTACGAGCAGTACTTC	CASSYSGQGAYEQYF
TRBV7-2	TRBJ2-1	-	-	TGTGCCAGCAGCTTGTTCATGGAGCAGTTCTTC	CASSLFMEQFF